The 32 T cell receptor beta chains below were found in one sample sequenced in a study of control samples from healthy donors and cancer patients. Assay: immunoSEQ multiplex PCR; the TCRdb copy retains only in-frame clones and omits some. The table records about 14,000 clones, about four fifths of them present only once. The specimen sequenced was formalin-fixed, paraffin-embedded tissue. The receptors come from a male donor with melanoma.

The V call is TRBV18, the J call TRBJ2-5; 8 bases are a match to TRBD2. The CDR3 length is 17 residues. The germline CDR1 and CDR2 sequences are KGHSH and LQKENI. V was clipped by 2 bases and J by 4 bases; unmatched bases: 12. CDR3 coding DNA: TGTGCCAGCTCACCAACGAATAGCGGGGCCGGAGGAGAGACCCAGTACTTC. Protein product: CASSPTNSGAGGETQYF. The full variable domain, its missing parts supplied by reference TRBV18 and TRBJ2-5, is NAGVMQNPRHLVRRRGQEARLRCSPMKGHSHVYWYRQLPEEGLKFMVYLQKENIIDESGMPKERFSAEFPKEGPSILRIQQVVRGDSAAYFCASSPTNSGAGGETQYFGPGTRLLVL.

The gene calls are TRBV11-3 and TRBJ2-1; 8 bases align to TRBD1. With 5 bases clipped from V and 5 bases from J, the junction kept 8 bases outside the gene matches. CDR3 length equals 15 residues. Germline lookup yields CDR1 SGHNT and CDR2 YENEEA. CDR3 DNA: TGTGCCAGCAGCCAGACAGGGGTGGCAGACAATGAGCAGTTCTTC. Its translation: CASSQTGVADNEQFF.

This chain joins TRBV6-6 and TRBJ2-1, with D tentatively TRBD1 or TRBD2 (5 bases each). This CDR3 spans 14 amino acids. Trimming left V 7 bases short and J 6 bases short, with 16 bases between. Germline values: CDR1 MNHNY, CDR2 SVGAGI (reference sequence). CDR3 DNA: TGTGCCAGCACCTCTCTTGGGGGAAGCAATGAGCAGTTCTTC. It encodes CASTSLGGSNEQFF.

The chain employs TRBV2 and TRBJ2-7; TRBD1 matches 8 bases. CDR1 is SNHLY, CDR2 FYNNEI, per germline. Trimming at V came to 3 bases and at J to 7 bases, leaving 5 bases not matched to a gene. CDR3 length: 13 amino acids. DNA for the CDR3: TGTGCCAGCAGTGAGGGGACAGGTCTTGAGCAGTACTTC. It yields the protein CASSEGTGLEQYF.

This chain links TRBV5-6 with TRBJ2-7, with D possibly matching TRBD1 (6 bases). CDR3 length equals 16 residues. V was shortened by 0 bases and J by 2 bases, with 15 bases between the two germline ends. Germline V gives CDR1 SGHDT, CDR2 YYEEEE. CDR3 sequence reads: CASSLATGTLAYEQYF. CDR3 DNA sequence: TGTGCCAGCAGCTTGGCGACAGGCACCTTAGCCTACGAGCAGTACTTC.

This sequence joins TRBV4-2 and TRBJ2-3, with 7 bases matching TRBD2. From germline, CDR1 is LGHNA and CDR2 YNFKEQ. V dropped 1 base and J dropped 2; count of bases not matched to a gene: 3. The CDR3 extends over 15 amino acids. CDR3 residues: CASSQVGGDTDTQYF. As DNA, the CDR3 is TGTGCCAGCAGCCAAGTTGGGGGGGACACAGATACGCAGTATTTT.

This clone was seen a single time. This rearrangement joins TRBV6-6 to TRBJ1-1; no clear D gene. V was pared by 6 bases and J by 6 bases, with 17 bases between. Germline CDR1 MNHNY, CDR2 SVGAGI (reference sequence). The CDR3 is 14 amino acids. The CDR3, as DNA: TGTGCCAGCAGCACCGTACGGGGAGGGTCTGAAGCTTTCTTT. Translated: CASSTVRGGSEAFF.

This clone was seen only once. As DNA, the CDR3 is TGTGCCAGCAGTAGTGAACGGCCCCCCACGTACTTC. Translated, it gives CASSSERPPTYF. J is TRBJ2-7 and V is TRBV27; no clear D. The germline V gene has CDR1 MNHEY and CDR2 SMNVEV (reference sequence). The CDR3 length is 12 residues. The V end was cut by 5 bases, the J end by 12 bases, with 17 bases between.

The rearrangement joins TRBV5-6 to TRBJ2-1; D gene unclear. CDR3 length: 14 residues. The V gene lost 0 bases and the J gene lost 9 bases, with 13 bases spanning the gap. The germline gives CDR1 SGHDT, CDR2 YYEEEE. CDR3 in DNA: TGTGCCAGCAGCTTGGCGCACCAGGCAGGTGAGCAGTTCTTC. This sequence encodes CASSLAHQAGEQFF.

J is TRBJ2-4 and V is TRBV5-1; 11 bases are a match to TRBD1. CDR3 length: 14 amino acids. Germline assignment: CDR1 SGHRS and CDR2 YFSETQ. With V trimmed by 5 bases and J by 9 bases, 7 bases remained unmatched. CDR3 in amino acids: CASRPGTGGGIQYF. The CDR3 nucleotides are TGCGCCAGCAGGCCCGGGACAGGGGGAGGCATTCAGTACTTC.

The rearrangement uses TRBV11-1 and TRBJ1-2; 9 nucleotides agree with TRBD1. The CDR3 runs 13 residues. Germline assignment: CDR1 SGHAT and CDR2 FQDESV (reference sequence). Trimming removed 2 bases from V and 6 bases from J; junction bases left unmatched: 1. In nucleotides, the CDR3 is TGTGCCAGCAGCTTAAGGACAGGGGATGGCTACACCTTC. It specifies CASSLRTGDGYTF.

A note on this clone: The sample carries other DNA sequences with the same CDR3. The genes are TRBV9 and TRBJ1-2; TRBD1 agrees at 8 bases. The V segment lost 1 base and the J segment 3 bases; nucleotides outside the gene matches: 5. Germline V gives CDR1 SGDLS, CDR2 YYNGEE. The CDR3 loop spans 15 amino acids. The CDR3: CASSVSDRGDYGYTF. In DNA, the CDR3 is TGTGCCAGCAGCGTATCCGACAGGGGAGACTATGGCTACACCTTC. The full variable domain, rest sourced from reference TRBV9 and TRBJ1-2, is DSGVTQTPKHLITATGQRVTLRCSPRSGDLSVYWYQQSLDQGLQFLIQYYNGEERAKGNILERFSAQQFPDLHSELNLSSLELGDSALYFCASSVSDRGDYGYTFGSGTRLTVV.

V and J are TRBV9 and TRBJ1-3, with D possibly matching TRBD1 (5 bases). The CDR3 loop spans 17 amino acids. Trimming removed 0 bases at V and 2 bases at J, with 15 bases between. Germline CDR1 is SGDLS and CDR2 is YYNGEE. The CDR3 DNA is TGTGCCAGCAGCGTAGACCCCCCATCAGGGCCTGGAAACACCATATATTTT. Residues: CASSVDPPSGPGNTIYF. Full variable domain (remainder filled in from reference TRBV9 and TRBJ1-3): DSGVTQTPKHLITATGQRVTLRCSPRSGDLSVYWYQQSLDQGLQFLIQYYNGEERAKGNILERFSAQQFPDLHSELNLSSLELGDSALYFCASSVDPPSGPGNTIYFGEGSWLTVV.

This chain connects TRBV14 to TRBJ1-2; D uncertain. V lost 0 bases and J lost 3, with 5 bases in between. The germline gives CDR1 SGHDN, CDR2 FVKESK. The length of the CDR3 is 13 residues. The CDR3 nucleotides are TGTGCCAGCAGCCAAGATTTGTACTATGGCTACACCTTC. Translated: CASSQDLYYGYTF.

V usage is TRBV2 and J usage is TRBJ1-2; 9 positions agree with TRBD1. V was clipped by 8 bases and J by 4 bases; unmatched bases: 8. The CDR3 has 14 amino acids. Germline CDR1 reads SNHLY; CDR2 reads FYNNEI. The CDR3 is CASRTGTGSYGYTF. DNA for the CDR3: TGTGCCAGCCGCACCGGGACAGGGTCCTATGGCTACACCTTC.

CDR3 coding DNA: TGTGCCAGCAGTCCCTCCTCTATCGGAAGAGAGCAGTTCTTC. This sequence encodes CASSPSSIGREQFF. The V gene is TRBV6-5, the J gene TRBJ2-1; the D is unclear. Germline assignment: CDR1 MNHEY and CDR2 SVGAGI. The ends were cut back, 5 bases at V and 10 bases at J, with 18 bases in the middle. The CDR3 runs to 14 residues.

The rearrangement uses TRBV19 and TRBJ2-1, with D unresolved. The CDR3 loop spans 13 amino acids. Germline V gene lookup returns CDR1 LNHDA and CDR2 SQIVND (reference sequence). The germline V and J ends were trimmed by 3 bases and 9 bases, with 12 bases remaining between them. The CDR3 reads CASSIAPVGEQFF. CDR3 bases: TGTGCCAGTAGTATTGCCCCCGTCGGTGAGCAGTTCTTC.

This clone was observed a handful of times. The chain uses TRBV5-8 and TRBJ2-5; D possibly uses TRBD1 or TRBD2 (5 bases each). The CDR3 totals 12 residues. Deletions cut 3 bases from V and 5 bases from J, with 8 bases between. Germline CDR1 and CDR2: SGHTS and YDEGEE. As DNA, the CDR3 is TGTGCCAGCAGCTGGGGGACGGAGACCCAGTACTTC. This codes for CASSWGTETQYF.

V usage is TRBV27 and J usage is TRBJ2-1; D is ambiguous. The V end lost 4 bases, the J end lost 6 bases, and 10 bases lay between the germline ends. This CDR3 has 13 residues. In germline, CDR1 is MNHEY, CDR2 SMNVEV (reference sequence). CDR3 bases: TGTGCCAGCAGTTATAAGGAGTTCAATGAGCAGTTCTTC. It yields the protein CASSYKEFNEQFF.

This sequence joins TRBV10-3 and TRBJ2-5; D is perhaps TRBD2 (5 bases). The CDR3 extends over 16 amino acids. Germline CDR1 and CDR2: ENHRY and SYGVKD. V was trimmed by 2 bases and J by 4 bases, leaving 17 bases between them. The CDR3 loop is CAISEGPPEVRETQYF. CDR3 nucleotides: TGTGCCATCAGTGAGGGACCCCCGGAGGTCCGAGAGACCCAGTACTTC.

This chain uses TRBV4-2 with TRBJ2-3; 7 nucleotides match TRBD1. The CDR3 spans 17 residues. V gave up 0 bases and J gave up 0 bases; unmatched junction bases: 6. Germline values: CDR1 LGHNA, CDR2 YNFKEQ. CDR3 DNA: TGTGCCAGCAGCCAAGATTACAGGGGATTGAGCACAGATACGCAGTATTTT. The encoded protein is CASSQDYRGLSTDTQYF.

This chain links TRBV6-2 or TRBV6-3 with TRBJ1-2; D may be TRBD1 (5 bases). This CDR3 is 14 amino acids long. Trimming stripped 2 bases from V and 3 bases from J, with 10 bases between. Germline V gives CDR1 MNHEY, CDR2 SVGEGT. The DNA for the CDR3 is TGTGCCAGCAGTTACCTGGGGCGAGACTATGGCTACACCTTC. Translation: CASSYLGRDYGYTF.

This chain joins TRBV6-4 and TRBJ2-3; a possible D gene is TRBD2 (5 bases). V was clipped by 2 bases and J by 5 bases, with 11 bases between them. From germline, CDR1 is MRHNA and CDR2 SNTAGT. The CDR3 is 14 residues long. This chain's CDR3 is CASSDLAGRDTQYF. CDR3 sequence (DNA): TGTGCCAGCAGTGACCTAGCTGGCCGAGATACGCAGTATTTT.

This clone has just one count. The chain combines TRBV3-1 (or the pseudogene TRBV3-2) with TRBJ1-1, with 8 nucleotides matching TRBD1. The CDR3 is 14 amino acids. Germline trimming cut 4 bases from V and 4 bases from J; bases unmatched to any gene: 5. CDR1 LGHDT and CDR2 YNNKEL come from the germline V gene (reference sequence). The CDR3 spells CASSPLTGGTEAFF. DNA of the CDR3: TGTGCCAGCAGCCCTCTCACAGGGGGCACTGAAGCTTTCTTT.

The CDR3 sequence: CASSQARAVLSTDTQYF. The CDR3 DNA reads TGTGCCAGCAGCCAAGCCAGGGCAGTTCTTAGCACAGATACGCAGTATTTT. V gene TRBV4-2 combines with J gene TRBJ2-3; perhaps TRBD1 as D (5 bases). Per the germline V gene, CDR1 is LGHNA and CDR2 is YNFKEQ. V shed 1 base and J shed 0 bases, with 14 bases lying between them. This CDR3 contains 17 residues.

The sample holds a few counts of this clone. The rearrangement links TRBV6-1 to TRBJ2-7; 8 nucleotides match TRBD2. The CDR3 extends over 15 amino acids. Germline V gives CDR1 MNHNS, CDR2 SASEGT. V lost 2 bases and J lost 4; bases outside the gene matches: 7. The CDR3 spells CASSELRGDRYEQYF. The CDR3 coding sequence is TGTGCCAGCAGTGAATTGCGGGGGGATCGGTACGAGCAGTACTTC.

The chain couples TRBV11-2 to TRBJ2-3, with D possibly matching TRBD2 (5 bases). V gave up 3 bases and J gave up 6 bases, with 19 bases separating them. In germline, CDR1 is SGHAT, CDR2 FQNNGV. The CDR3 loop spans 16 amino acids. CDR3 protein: CASSFLGLLPGDTQYF. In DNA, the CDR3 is TGTGCCAGCAGCTTCCTAGGCCTCCTCCCGGGGGATACGCAGTATTTT.

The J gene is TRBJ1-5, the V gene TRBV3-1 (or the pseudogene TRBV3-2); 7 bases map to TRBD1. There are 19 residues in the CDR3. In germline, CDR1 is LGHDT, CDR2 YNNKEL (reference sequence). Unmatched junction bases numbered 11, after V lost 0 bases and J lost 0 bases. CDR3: CASSQDLYRGRGSNQPQHF. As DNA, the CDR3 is TGTGCCAGCAGCCAAGATTTATACAGGGGAAGGGGTAGCAATCAGCCCCAGCATTTT.

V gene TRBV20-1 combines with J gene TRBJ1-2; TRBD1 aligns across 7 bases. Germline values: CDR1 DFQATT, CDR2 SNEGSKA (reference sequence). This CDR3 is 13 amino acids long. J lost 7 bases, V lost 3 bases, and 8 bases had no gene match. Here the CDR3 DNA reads TGCAGTGCTAGTGAAGGGGGCGCCGCTGGCTACACCTTC. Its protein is CSASEGGAAGYTF.

The CDR3 sequence is CASTDRGHDQPQHF. The CDR3 DNA is TGTGCCAGTACTGACAGGGGGCACGATCAGCCCCAGCATTTT. The chain employs TRBV19 and TRBJ1-5, with TRBD1 matching over 10 bases. Germline trimming cut 7 bases from V and 5 bases from J; bases unmatched to any gene: 5. This CDR3 has 14 residues. Germline assignment: CDR1 LNHDA and CDR2 SQIVND (reference sequence). Full variable domain (missing parts from reference TRBV19 and TRBJ1-5): DGGITQSPKYLFRKEGQNVTLSCEQNLNHDAMYWYRQDPGQGLRLIYYSQIVNDFQKGDIAEGYSVSREKKESFPLTVTSAQKNPTAFYLCASTDRGHDQPQHFGDGTRLSIL.

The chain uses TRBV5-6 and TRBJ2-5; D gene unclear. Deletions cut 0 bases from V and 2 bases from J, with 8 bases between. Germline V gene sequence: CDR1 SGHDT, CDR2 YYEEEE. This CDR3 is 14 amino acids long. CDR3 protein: CASSLGSLQETQYF. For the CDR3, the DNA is TGTGCCAGCAGCTTGGGAAGTTTACAAGAGACCCAGTACTTC.

The CDR3 sequence: CASSGDRGRYTEAFF. The CDR3 DNA sequence: TGTGCCAGTAGTGGCGACAGGGGGCGGTACACTGAAGCTTTCTTT. The chain carries TRBV19 and TRBJ1-1; 10 nucleotides line up with TRBD1. Per germline, CDR1 LNHDA and CDR2 SQIVND (reference sequence). Losses at the gene ends were 5 bases for V and 3 bases for J; bases not matched to a gene: 6. CDR3 length: 15 residues.